These 25 T cell receptor beta chains came from one sample sequenced in a study of T cell changes during pregnancy in multiple sclerosis. The protocol was immunoSEQ multiplex PCR, while the TCRdb copy is restricted to in-frame clones and leaves out a portion. The data hold 50,000 to 75,000 clones, with around 90% observed a single time. This specimen was peripheral blood, taken in the first trimester of pregnancy. The source is a female donor in good health, enrolled as a control in a pregnancy study.

This chain links TRBV6-1 with TRBJ2-5; tentative D call: TRBD2 (6 bases). CDR1 is MNHNS and CDR2 is SASEGT in the germline V gene. This CDR3 comprises 14 residues. V dropped 2 bases and J dropped 2 bases, with 9 bases sitting between them. The CDR3 DNA sequence: TGTGCCAGCAGTGAACTCGGGGGACAAGAGACCCAGTACTTC. It translates to CASSELGGQETQYF.

The chain employs TRBV30 and TRBJ2-3; 12 bases align to TRBD2. The J segment lost 4 bases and the V segment lost 3 bases, leaving 2 bases of the junction unmatched. The CDR3 runs 14 residues. Germline CDR1 GTSNPN, CDR2 SVGIG (reference sequence). CDR3 nucleotides: TGTGCCTGGAGGCTAGCGGGGGGGCCAGATACGCAGTATTTT. It yields the protein CAWRLAGGPDTQYF.

The chain uses TRBV9 and TRBJ2-2; D unclear. Between the trimmed V and J ends, which lost 1 base and 0 bases, there was a span of 4 bases. This CDR3 is built from 14 residues. CDR1 and CDR2 (germline): SGDLS, YYNGEE. The CDR3 region has the DNA TGTGCCAGCAGCGTACCTACGAACACCGGGGAGCTGTTTTTT. It specifies CASSVPTNTGELFF.

This clone occurred once. This chain links TRBV5-1 with TRBJ1-1; a possible D gene is TRBD1 (5 bases). Germline CDR1 is SGHRS and CDR2 is YFSETQ. The CDR3 consists of 15 residues. The V end was cut by 3 bases, the J end by 0 bases, with 12 bases between. CDR3 sequence reads: CASSSSGLLNTEAFF. The CDR3 nucleotides read TGCGCCAGCAGCTCTTCGGGACTCCTGAACACTGAAGCTTTCTTT.

This clone was picked up one time. The rearrangement joins TRBV15 to TRBJ1-5, with unresolved D. Germline V lookup: CDR1 LNHNV, CDR2 YYDKDF (reference sequence). The CDR3 spans 13 residues. V was cut by 0 bases and J by 8 bases, with 8 bases left in between. The CDR3 region is CATSRDPGEPQHF. The DNA for the CDR3 is TGTGCCACCAGCAGAGATCCCGGGGAGCCCCAGCATTTT.

V and J are TRBV19 and TRBJ2-7; D gene unclear. V gave up 5 bases and J gave up 5 bases, with 16 bases separating them. Germline values: CDR1 LNHDA, CDR2 SQIVND (reference sequence). This CDR3 is 14 amino acids long. The CDR3 here is CASSAERVRDEQYF. The CDR3 region has the DNA TGTGCCAGTAGTGCCGAGAGAGTTCGGGACGAGCAGTACTTC.

The chain joins TRBV5-1 to TRBJ2-1; 10 bases line up with TRBD2. Germline loops: CDR1 SGHRS, CDR2 YFSETQ. V dropped 4 bases and J dropped 7; count of bases not matched to a gene: 5. This CDR3 region has 14 residues. CDR3 residues: CASSISGRVNEQFF. The CDR3 DNA reads as TGCGCCAGCAGCATAAGCGGGAGGGTAAATGAGCAGTTCTTC.

The chain couples TRBV19 to TRBJ1-5; 7 bases map to TRBD1. The junction had 2 bases not matched to a gene; V was cut back by 3 bases and J by 0 bases. This CDR3 spans 15 amino acids. Germline lookup yields CDR1 LNHDA and CDR2 SQIVND (reference sequence). CDR3 DNA: TGTGCCAGTAGTATCGGGGACAGTAGCAATCAGCCCCAGCATTTT. This sequence encodes CASSIGDSSNQPQHF.

The rearrangement links TRBV29-1 to TRBJ2-7, with D possibly being TRBD1 (6 bases). From germline, CDR1 is SQVTM and CDR2 ANQGSEA. CDR3 size: 11 residues. V lost 7 bases to trimming and J lost 1 base, with 8 bases between them. The CDR3 here is CSAQGSYEQYF. DNA for the CDR3: TGCAGCGCACAGGGTTCCTACGAGCAGTACTTC.

The chain links TRBV7-2 to TRBJ2-1, with 11 nucleotides matching TRBD2. CDR1 is SGHTA, CDR2 FQGNSA, per germline. This CDR3 region has 14 residues. V gave up 2 bases and J gave up 8 bases; unmatched junction bases: 2. The CDR3 reads CASSLRLAGYEQFF. The CDR3 DNA reads as TGTGCCAGCAGCTTAAGACTAGCGGGGTATGAGCAGTTCTTC. Filled out from reference TRBV7-2 and TRBJ2-1, the complete variable domain reads GAGVSQSPSNKVTEKGKDVELRCDPISGHTALYWYRQSLGQGLEFLIYFQGNSAPDKSGLPSDRFSAERTGGSVSTLTIQRTQQEDSAVYLCASSLRLAGYEQFFGPGTRLTVL.

The chain recombines TRBV9 with TRBJ2-7; 8 nucleotides align to TRBD2. The germline gives CDR1 SGDLS, CDR2 YYNGEE. CDR3 length: 13 residues. The V and J ends lost 5 bases and 5 bases, in that order; junction bases with no gene match: 6. DNA of the CDR3: TGTGCCAGCAGTCGGGAGGGCATCGACGAGCAGTACTTC. As protein: CASSREGIDEQYF.

The J gene is TRBJ2-7, the V gene TRBV14, with 7 bases aligning to TRBD2. V trimming: 2 bases; J trimming: 3 bases; junction bases outside the gene matches: 10. The CDR3 contains 16 residues. The germline V gene has CDR1 SGHDN and CDR2 FVKESK. Here the CDR3 DNA reads TGTGCCAGCAGCCAACAAGGGAGGGGTCGGGTCTACGAGCAGTACTTC. Protein product: CASSQQGRGRVYEQYF.

This rearrangement joins TRBV7-3 to TRBJ2-2; 8 bases agree with TRBD2. Germline V gene sequence: CDR1 SGHTA, CDR2 FQGTGA. The trim removed 1 base at V and 2 bases at J, leaving 3 bases unmatched. The CDR3 contains 16 residues. In nucleotides, the CDR3 is TGTGCCAGCAGCTTAAATAGCGGGATTAACACCGGGGAGCTGTTTTTT. Translated, it gives CASSLNSGINTGELFF. The complete variable domain, with remaining parts taken from reference TRBV7-3 and TRBJ2-2, reads GAGVSQTPSNKVTEKGKYVELRCDPISGHTALYWYRQSLGQGPEFLIYFQGTGAADDSGLPNDRFFAVRPEGSVSTLKIQRTERGDSAVYLCASSLNSGINTGELFFGEGSRLTVL.

The sample holds a few counts of this clone. This chain links TRBV2 with TRBJ2-1, with TRBD2 matching 12 bases. J was trimmed by 15 bases and V by 1 base; bases with no gene match: 13. This CDR3 comprises 16 residues. Germline V gene lookup returns CDR1 SNHLY and CDR2 FYNNEI. In nucleotides, the CDR3 is TGTGCCAGCAGTGAAGTTCGGACTAGCGGGATAGGGCGTGTGTTCTTC. Protein product: CASSEVRTSGIGRVFF.

V usage is TRBV9 and J usage is TRBJ2-7; TRBD1 aligns across 9 bases. Trimming cost V 4 bases and J 1 base; bases outside gene matches: 9. The CDR3 loop spans 16 amino acids. Germline CDR1 and CDR2: SGDLS and YYNGEE. The CDR3 DNA reads TGTGCCAGCAGCTCTCGGACAGGGGAAAGTTCCTACGAGCAGTACTTC. Translated, it gives CASSSRTGESSYEQYF.

CDR3 coding DNA: TGTGCCAGCAGCTTAGATGGGGCCTGGTATGGTTCCGAGCAGTACTTC. Its translation is CASSLDGAWYGSEQYF. This chain links TRBV11-2 with TRBJ2-7, with D perhaps TRBD1 (5 bases). Germline CDR1 is SGHAT and CDR2 is FQNNGV. V was pared by 0 bases and J by 6 bases, with 18 bases between. CDR3 length equals 16 residues.

The chain links TRBV7-9 to TRBJ2-3; D remains unclear. The CDR3 is 14 amino acids. CDR1 and CDR2 from the germline V gene are SEHNR and FQNEAQ (reference sequence). V was trimmed by 2 bases and J by 4 bases, leaving 10 bases between them. The CDR3 protein is CASSLMAAPDTQYF. The CDR3 coding sequence is TGTGCCAGCAGCTTAATGGCAGCGCCAGATACGCAGTATTTT.

On this clone: The junction departs from the called germline gene at one end, perhaps through a read error. CDR3 DNA sequence: TGTGCCAGCAGTCCCTGGGACTCCCACAATGAGCAGTTCTTC. It is translated as CASSPWDSHNEQFF. V is TRBV28 and J is TRBJ2-1, with D tentatively TRBD2 (6 bases). Germline assignment: CDR1 MDHEN and CDR2 SYDVKM. The CDR3 totals 14 residues.

The chain combines TRBV7-2 with TRBJ2-3; D is possibly TRBD1 (5 bases). Germline V CDR1 and CDR2: SGHTA, FQGNSA. This CDR3 spans 15 amino acids. With 2 bases removed from V and 5 bases from J, the gap between germline ends came to 14 bases. The CDR3 region is CASSLPKGPGDTQYF. The CDR3, as DNA: TGTGCCAGCAGCTTACCGAAGGGGCCTGGAGATACGCAGTATTTT.

V is TRBV9 and J is TRBJ1-6; 8 nucleotides line up with TRBD1. The CDR3 loop spans 16 amino acids. Germline-derived CDR1 and CDR2 are SGDLS and YYNGEE. V gave up 0 bases and J gave up 9 bases; unmatched junction bases: 8. CDR3 in DNA: TGTGCCAGCAGCGTAGAAGGGTCCAGGGGGCTTTCACCCCTCCACTTT. Translating gives CASSVEGSRGLSPLHF.

V gene TRBV27 combines with J gene TRBJ1-5, with D possibly matching TRBD1 (5 bases). Trimming took 4 bases from V and 8 from J, leaving 12 bases between them. Per the germline V gene, CDR1 is MNHEY and CDR2 is SMNVEV (reference sequence). This CDR3 is built from 13 residues. For the CDR3, the DNA is TGTGCCAGCAGTTCCCCCGGGGGGGAGCCCCAGCATTTT. As protein: CASSSPGGEPQHF.

The rearrangement uses TRBV19 and TRBJ2-6; perhaps TRBD2 as D (5 bases). The CDR3 has 13 amino acids. V was cut by 10 bases and J by 1 base, with 8 bases left in between. Germline CDR1 LNHDA, CDR2 SQIVND (reference sequence). CDR3 in DNA: TGTGCCACCCGAGGGTCTGGGGCCAACGTCCTGACTTTC. It specifies CATRGSGANVLTF.

The V call is TRBV10-3, the J call TRBJ2-2, with D tentatively TRBD1 (5 bases). This CDR3 is 16 amino acids long. The V gene lost 10 bases and the J gene lost 5 bases, with 23 bases spanning the gap. In germline, CDR1 is ENHRY, CDR2 SYGVKD. CDR3 residues: CASMPSGGRATGELFF. The CDR3, as DNA: TGTGCCAGCATGCCCTCGGGTGGCAGGGCGACCGGGGAGCTGTTTTTT.

The J gene is TRBJ2-1, the V gene TRBV2; unclear D gene. CDR1 and CDR2 from the germline V gene are SNHLY and FYNNEI. The CDR3 is 14 amino acids. V shed 1 base and J shed 10 bases, with 14 bases lying between them. The CDR3 sequence: CASSEDGRGEEQFF. CDR3 DNA: TGTGCCAGCAGTGAAGATGGCAGAGGAGAGGAGCAGTTCTTC.

The rearrangement joins TRBV6-5 to TRBJ2-1; 9 bases are a match to TRBD2. Germline V gene data show CDR1 as MNHEY and CDR2 as SVGAGI. The CDR3 extends over 15 amino acids. V lost 6 bases to trimming and J lost 2 bases; unmatched junction nucleotides: 5. The CDR3 is CASSLAGPAYNEQFF. CDR3 bases: TGTGCCAGCAGCCTAGCGGGACCAGCCTACAATGAGCAGTTCTTC.